This T cell receptor (beta chain) was identified during a study of blood T cell repertoires in COVID-19. Study overall: Sites in the United States, Italy and Spain provided acute and convalescent COVID-19 samples. PBMCs, B-cell-depleted T cells, or T cells were the source of the cDNA or gDNA that made up the material.

The germline CDR1 and CDR2 sequences are SGHTA and FQGNSA. The CDR3 extends over 15 amino acids. The V and J ends lost 5 bases and 0 bases respectively, with 13 bases between them. The authors' processing: Amplification of reference gene primers was used by the study to estimate nucleated cell counts. Assay used: immunoSEQ multiplex PCR; TCRdb lists only in-frame clones, some missing. V and J calls and clone size are those listed in that table; D and trimming were worked out from the DNA. The repertoire has 260,000 or so clones, 82% of them found once; the top ten carry about 4.8%. The chain links TRBV7-2 to TRBJ1-1; a weak D match, TRBD1 (6 bases). The sample consisted of peripheral blood. This sequence was found in a woman aged 70-85 years with acute or convalescent COVID-19. CDR3 in DNA: TGTGCCAGCAGCCGGACAGCCGCCTTGAACACTGAAGCTTTCTTT. The encoded protein is CASSRTAALNTEAFF.